This T cell receptor beta chain was obtained from a study of T-cell reconstitution after alpha-beta-depleted transplantation in children. Construction of the TCRbeta library involved unique molecular identifiers. Using its own MiXCR run on the PCR reads, TCRdb lists one record per CDR3 protein. The data show around 410,000 distinct CDR3 sequences, with 9.5% to 13% seen just once and over 4.5% held by the top ten. The CDR3 has 16 amino acids. CDR1 is SGHTS, CDR2 YDEGEE, per germline. V gave up 1 base and J gave up 9 bases; unmatched junction bases: 10. In this sample, this clonotype turned up a few times.

The chain recombines TRBV5-8 with TRBJ2-1; 10 bases align to TRBD2. Sequencing used PBMCs from the stem cell graft donor, obtained from the stem cell graft. The sequence came from a human donor who donated a stem cell graft to a child with acute myeloid leukemia. The chain's CDR3 is CASSLLFSGRAGEQFF. The CDR3 DNA sequence: TGTGCCAGCAGCTTGCTCTTCAGCGGGAGGGCCGGTGAGCAGTTCTTC. The complete variable domain, with remaining parts taken from reference TRBV5-8 and TRBJ2-1, reads EAGVTQSPTHLIKTRGQQATLRCSPISGHTSVYWYQQALGLGLQFLLWYDEGEERNRGNFPPRFSGRQFPNYSSELNVNALELEDSALYLCASSLLFSGRAGEQFFGPGTRLTVL.